Listed below are T cell receptor beta chains from one sample, sequenced in a study of shared clonotypes between healthy human individuals. Here immunoSEQ multiplex PCR was the method, and the copy in TCRdb shows in-frame clones only, minus some. The sample shows 1.5 million to 2.5 million clones, about 95% of them seen only once. The specimen sequenced was naive CD8+ T cells sorted from blood. These receptors all come from a man aged 18 to 30 in good health. Both conserved end residues are part of each CDR3. A D gene is named only where the DNA matches it firmly. Clone size is given for some rows only: seen once, a few or many times, or a class if the clone is expanded.

abundance: .
j_gene: TRBJ2-5
v_gene: TRBV2
d_gene: TRBD2
CDR3nt: TGTGCCAGCAGTGACTTGAGCGGGGGGAACCAAGAGACCCAGTACTTC
CDR3aa: CASSDLSGGNQETQYF

abundance: .
j_gene: TRBJ2-7
v_gene: TRBV29-1
d_gene: .
CDR3nt: TGCAGCGTTGAGATGGGCTACGAGCAGTACTTC
CDR3aa: CSVEMGYEQYF

abundance: .
j_gene: TRBJ2-7
v_gene: TRBV10-3
d_gene: .
CDR3nt: TGTGCCATTTCCTCCTCGAGCGGCTACGAGCAGTACTTC
CDR3aa: CAISSSSGYEQYF

abundance: .
j_gene: TRBJ2-3
v_gene: TRBV6-6
d_gene: .
CDR3nt: TGTGCCAGCAGTTACTCGAATTCCGGAGATACGCAGTATTTT
CDR3aa: CASSYSNSGDTQYF

abundance: .
j_gene: TRBJ1-5
v_gene: TRBV15
d_gene: .
CDR3nt: TGTGCCACCAGCATCTGGGATAGCAATCAGCCCCAGCATTTT
CDR3aa: CATSIWDSNQPQHF

abundance: .
j_gene: TRBJ2-7
v_gene: TRBV5-6
d_gene: .
CDR3nt: TGTGCCAGCAGCTCCCTAGGGGCTAACGCATACGAGCAGTACTTC
CDR3aa: CASSSLGANAYEQYF

abundance: .
j_gene: TRBJ1-6
v_gene: TRBV4-1
d_gene: .
CDR3nt: TGCGCCAGCAGCCAAGTTCTCAGTAATTCACCCCTCCACTTT
CDR3aa: CASSQVLSNSPLHF

abundance: once
j_gene: TRBJ2-3
v_gene: TRBV2
d_gene: TRBD2
CDR3nt: TGTGCCAGCAGGGAGGGACTAGCGGGAGCAGATACGCAGTATTTT
CDR3aa: CASREGLAGADTQYF

abundance: .
j_gene: TRBJ1-2
v_gene: TRBV6-6
d_gene: .
CDR3nt: TGTGCCAGCAGCTCAGGGATAAATGGCTACACCTTC
CDR3aa: CASSSGINGYTF

abundance: .
j_gene: TRBJ2-2
v_gene: TRBV10-1
d_gene: .
CDR3nt: TGCGCCAGCAGTGCGGACCCGAACACCGGGGAGCTGTTTTTT
CDR3aa: CASSADPNTGELFF

abundance: .
j_gene: TRBJ2-7
v_gene: TRBV7-8
d_gene: TRBD2
CDR3nt: TGTGCCAGCAGCCCCGGACTAGCGGGGGGTCTACATATAGAGCAGTACTTC
CDR3aa: CASSPGLAGGLHIEQYF

abundance: once
j_gene: TRBJ1-2
v_gene: TRBV5-8
d_gene: TRBD1
CDR3nt: TGTGCCAGCAGCTCGGGACAGGGGGCCTATGGCTACACCTTC
CDR3aa: CASSSGQGAYGYTF

abundance: .
j_gene: TRBJ2-1
v_gene: TRBV6-5
d_gene: .
CDR3nt: TGTGCCAGCAGTTACTCGAGTGGAACCTACAATGAGCAGTTCTTC
CDR3aa: CASSYSSGTYNEQFF

abundance: .
j_gene: TRBJ2-1
v_gene: TRBV27
d_gene: .
CDR3nt: TGTGCCAGCAGTTTACAACTCTACAATGAGCAGTTCTTC
CDR3aa: CASSLQLYNEQFF

abundance: .
j_gene: TRBJ1-2
v_gene: TRBV15
d_gene: .
CDR3nt: TGTGCCACCAGCAGAGATATGAGTTCGGGGCCCCTGAGAGATGGCTACACCTTC
CDR3aa: CATSRDMSSGPLRDGYTF

abundance: .
j_gene: TRBJ2-1
v_gene: TRBV7-8
d_gene: TRBD2
CDR3nt: TGTGCCAGCACCATGGTCCGGGACTACTCCTACAATGAGCAGTTCTTC
CDR3aa: CASTMVRDYSYNEQFF

abundance: .
j_gene: TRBJ2-5
v_gene: TRBV11-2
d_gene: .
CDR3nt: TGTGCCAGCAGCTTAGCACAGTGGGCTCAAGAGACCCAGTACTTC
CDR3aa: CASSLAQWAQETQYF

abundance: .
j_gene: TRBJ2-1
v_gene: TRBV6-1
d_gene: .
CDR3nt: TGTGCCAGCAATCCGAGTTGGAATGAGCAGTTCTTC
CDR3aa: CASNPSWNEQFF

abundance: .
j_gene: TRBJ2-3
v_gene: TRBV4-3
d_gene: .
CDR3nt: TGCGCCAGCAGCCAGGAAAGGATTACAGATACGCAGTATTTT
CDR3aa: CASSQERITDTQYF

abundance: .
j_gene: TRBJ1-1
v_gene: TRBV27
d_gene: .
CDR3nt: TGTGCCAGCAGACTAATGAAGAACACTGAAGCTTTCTTT
CDR3aa: CASRLMKNTEAFF

abundance: .
j_gene: TRBJ2-1
v_gene: TRBV19
d_gene: .
CDR3nt: TGTGCCAGTAGTATAGACGGGACAACCGTTCACAATGAGCAGTTCTTC
CDR3aa: CASSIDGTTVHNEQFF

abundance: .
j_gene: TRBJ1-1
v_gene: TRBV7-6
d_gene: .
CDR3nt: TGTGCCAGCAGCTTAGAGGGATGGGGCACTGAAGCTTTCTTT
CDR3aa: CASSLEGWGTEAFF

abundance: once
j_gene: TRBJ2-7
v_gene: TRBV4-3
d_gene: .
CDR3nt: TGCGCCAGCAGGCCTGGGCTAGGTTCCTCCGAGCAGTACTTC
CDR3aa: CASRPGLGSSEQYF

abundance: .
j_gene: TRBJ2-1
v_gene: TRBV19
d_gene: TRBD2
CDR3nt: TGTGCCAGTAGTACCGGGACTAGCGGGAGGGTGGTCGATGAGCAGTTCTTC
CDR3aa: CASSTGTSGRVVDEQFF

abundance: .
j_gene: TRBJ2-1
v_gene: TRBV10-3
d_gene: .
CDR3nt: TGTGCCACCACGTCTCCATCCTACAATGAGCAGTTCTTC
CDR3aa: CATTSPSYNEQFF

abundance: .
j_gene: TRBJ1-4
v_gene: TRBV27
d_gene: .
CDR3nt: TGTGCCAGCAGTTTGCTTGGGGGCACTAATGAAAAACTGTTTTTT
CDR3aa: CASSLLGGTNEKLFF

abundance: .
j_gene: TRBJ2-7
v_gene: TRBV14
d_gene: .
CDR3nt: TGTGCCAGCAGCCAAGCTGGGACGACGGACGAGCAGTACTTC
CDR3aa: CASSQAGTTDEQYF

abundance: .
j_gene: TRBJ2-7
v_gene: TRBV10-3
d_gene: TRBD1
CDR3nt: TGTGCCATCAGTTTCGACAGGGGCTACGAGCAGTACTTC
CDR3aa: CAISFDRGYEQYF

abundance: .
j_gene: TRBJ2-7
v_gene: TRBV6-1
d_gene: .
CDR3nt: TGTGCCAGCAATCCCGGATACTACGAGCAGTACTTC
CDR3aa: CASNPGYYEQYF

abundance: .
j_gene: TRBJ2-7
v_gene: TRBV7-9
d_gene: TRBD2
CDR3nt: TGTGCCAGCAGCTCGGGGACTAGCGATACCTACGAGCAGTACTTC
CDR3aa: CASSSGTSDTYEQYF

abundance: .
j_gene: TRBJ2-1
v_gene: TRBV5-8
d_gene: .
CDR3nt: TGTGCCAGCAGCCTTAATGAGCAGTTCTTC
CDR3aa: CASSLNEQFF

abundance: .
j_gene: TRBJ2-3
v_gene: TRBV4-1
d_gene: .
CDR3nt: TGCGCCAGCAGCCTTCTCGGAGGGGGCACAGATACGCAGTATTTT
CDR3aa: CASSLLGGGTDTQYF

abundance: .
j_gene: TRBJ2-3
v_gene: TRBV11-2
d_gene: .
CDR3nt: TGTGCCAGCAGCTCGATAGGAAATACGCAGTATTTT
CDR3aa: CASSSIGNTQYF

abundance: .
j_gene: TRBJ2-2
v_gene: TRBV27
d_gene: .
CDR3nt: TGTGCCAGCAGCACCCGCGGGGGCCATGCCGGGGAGCTGTTTTTT
CDR3aa: CASSTRGGHAGELFF

abundance: .
j_gene: TRBJ2-1
v_gene: TRBV29-1
d_gene: .
CDR3nt: TGCAGCGCCGGCTGGGGAAATGAGCAGTTCTTC
CDR3aa: CSAGWGNEQFF

abundance: .
j_gene: TRBJ2-3
v_gene: TRBV7-9
d_gene: .
CDR3nt: TGTGCCAGCAGCTTCGGTACGGGGGAATCAGATACGCAGTATTTT
CDR3aa: CASSFGTGESDTQYF

abundance: .
j_gene: TRBJ1-4
v_gene: TRBV5-4
d_gene: .
CDR3nt: TGTGCCAGCAGCTTGGGTGGAGGGTTGGAGGAAAAACTGTTTTTT
CDR3aa: CASSLGGGLEEKLFF

abundance: .
j_gene: TRBJ1-3
v_gene: TRBV30
d_gene: .
CDR3nt: TGTGCCTGGACCCCAGGGGTCCTAGGAAACACCATATATTTT
CDR3aa: CAWTPGVLGNTIYF

abundance: .
j_gene: TRBJ2-7
v_gene: TRBV4-3
d_gene: .
CDR3nt: TGCGCCAGCAGCCAAGACTCCGATAATCTCGAGCAGTACTTC
CDR3aa: CASSQDSDNLEQYF

abundance: .
j_gene: TRBJ2-3
v_gene: TRBV7-8
d_gene: TRBD2
CDR3nt: TGTGCCAGCAGCTTTGCCTTAGCGGGAGTGCCAGATACGCAGTATTTT
CDR3aa: CASSFALAGVPDTQYF

abundance: .
j_gene: TRBJ2-2
v_gene: TRBV6-6
d_gene: .
CDR3nt: TGTGCCAGCAGTTATCCGCAGGGCTACACCGGGGAGCTGTTTTTT
CDR3aa: CASSYPQGYTGELFF

abundance: once
j_gene: TRBJ2-1
v_gene: TRBV9
d_gene: .
CDR3nt: TGTGCCAGCAGCGTAGAATTGGCGAATGAGCAGTTCTTC
CDR3aa: CASSVELANEQFF

abundance: once
j_gene: TRBJ2-7
v_gene: TRBV7-2
d_gene: TRBD2
CDR3nt: TGTGCCAGCAGCTTAACACCGGGACTAGCGGGGGCGGAGCAGTACTTC
CDR3aa: CASSLTPGLAGAEQYF

abundance: .
j_gene: TRBJ2-7
v_gene: TRBV13
d_gene: .
CDR3nt: TGTGCCAGCAGCCCTGCCTCCGGTCAGTTATACGAGCAGTACTTC
CDR3aa: CASSPASGQLYEQYF

abundance: .
j_gene: TRBJ2-7
v_gene: TRBV11-2
d_gene: .
CDR3nt: TGTGCCAGCAGATCTCCAGGGTACTACGAGCAGTACTTC
CDR3aa: CASRSPGYYEQYF

abundance: .
j_gene: TRBJ1-5
v_gene: TRBV6-1
d_gene: TRBD1
CDR3nt: TGTGCCAGCAGTGAAGGGACAGGGGCCTCCAATCAGCCCCAGCATTTT
CDR3aa: CASSEGTGASNQPQHF

abundance: .
j_gene: TRBJ2-1
v_gene: TRBV4-1
d_gene: .
CDR3nt: TGCGCCAGCAGCCAGCCAATCGGGAGCTCCTACAATGAGCAGTTCTTC
CDR3aa: CASSQPIGSSYNEQFF

abundance: .
j_gene: TRBJ2-7
v_gene: TRBV13
d_gene: .
CDR3nt: TGTGCCAGCAGCTTAGGACTAGTTGCCTACGAGCAGTACTTC
CDR3aa: CASSLGLVAYEQYF

abundance: .
j_gene: TRBJ2-7
v_gene: TRBV5-6
d_gene: TRBD2
CDR3nt: TGTGCCAGCAGCACCAGCGGGAGCGTTATCTACGAGCAGTACTTC
CDR3aa: CASSTSGSVIYEQYF

abundance: .
j_gene: TRBJ2-2
v_gene: TRBV27
d_gene: TRBD2
CDR3nt: TGTGCCAGCAGTTTAGTAGCGGGAGGGCCGCCCGGGGAGCTGTTTTTT
CDR3aa: CASSLVAGGPPGELFF

abundance: .
j_gene: TRBJ2-7
v_gene: TRBV27
d_gene: .
CDR3nt: TGTGCCAGCAGTCCAACCTCCGACTACGAGCAGTACTTC
CDR3aa: CASSPTSDYEQYF

abundance: once
j_gene: TRBJ1-4
v_gene: TRBV7-9
d_gene: .
CDR3nt: TGTGCCAGCAGCTTAGCGTATGGGGGGCACATTGAAAAACTGTTTTTT
CDR3aa: CASSLAYGGHIEKLFF

abundance: .
j_gene: TRBJ2-2
v_gene: TRBV5-1
d_gene: TRBD2
CDR3nt: TGCGCCAGCAGCTTGGTGACTAGCGGGGCTACCGGGGAGCTGTTTTTT
CDR3aa: CASSLVTSGATGELFF

abundance: .
j_gene: TRBJ2-2
v_gene: TRBV4-1
d_gene: TRBD2
CDR3nt: TGCGCCACCCGACTAGCGGGAAATACCGGGGAGCTGTTTTTT
CDR3aa: CATRLAGNTGELFF

abundance: once
j_gene: TRBJ1-5
v_gene: TRBV9
d_gene: TRBD1
CDR3nt: TGTGCCAGCGGCGAGGGACAGGGGGCTGGTCAGCCCCAGCATTTT
CDR3aa: CASGEGQGAGQPQHF

abundance: once
j_gene: TRBJ2-3
v_gene: TRBV27
d_gene: TRBD1
CDR3nt: TGTGCCAGCAGTTTTTACTTCCGGACAGGGGAAACAGATACGCAGTATTTT
CDR3aa: CASSFYFRTGETDTQYF

abundance: .
j_gene: TRBJ2-7
v_gene: TRBV4-1
d_gene: .
CDR3nt: TGCGCCAGCAGCCAAGTTCGAACCTACGAGCAGTACTTC
CDR3aa: CASSQVRTYEQYF

abundance: .
j_gene: TRBJ2-7
v_gene: TRBV19
d_gene: TRBD2
CDR3nt: TGTGCCAGTAGTATCGTAGCGGGAGGGCGCAACGAGCAGTACTTC
CDR3aa: CASSIVAGGRNEQYF

abundance: .
j_gene: TRBJ2-1
v_gene: TRBV5-4
d_gene: .
CDR3nt: TGTGCCAGCAGCCCTGAAGGCTCCTACAATGAGCAGTTCTTC
CDR3aa: CASSPEGSYNEQFF